This TCR beta chain comes out of a study of blood T cell repertoires in COVID-19. Study-wide background: Acute-phase and convalescent COVID-19 samples originated in the United States, Italy and Spain. PBMCs, B-cell-depleted T cells, or T cells were the source of the cDNA or gDNA that made up the material.

After removal of 2 bases from V and 4 bases from J, the junction contained 12 bases not matched to a gene. The germline V gene has CDR1 SGHRS and CDR2 YFSETQ. The CDR3 totals 17 residues. In the original workflow: Scientists estimated how many nucleated cells there were by amplifying reference gene primers. Method: immunoSEQ multiplex PCR; TCRdb's copy keeps in-frame clones and lacks some. V and J calls and clone size come straight from that table; D and trimming were deduced from the DNA. Seen here are about 200,000 clones, 75% to 90% observed once, and the top ten hold over 2%. Sequenced input: peripheral blood. This receptor was taken from a man in his thirties or forties who had recovered from COVID-19. The gene calls are TRBV5-1 and TRBJ1-2; 9 bases are a match to TRBD1. CDR3 sequence reads: CASSLLNNRGLGYGYTF. CDR3 DNA sequence: TGCGCCAGCAGCTTACTTAACAACAGGGGGCTTGGCTATGGCTACACCTTC. Filled out from reference TRBV5-1 and TRBJ1-2, the complete variable domain reads KAGVTQTPRYLIKTRGQQVTLSCSPISGHRSVSWYQQTPGQGLQFLFEYFSETQRNKGNFPGRFSGRQFSNSRSEMNVSTLELGDSALYLCASSLLNNRGLGYGYTFGSGTRLTVV.